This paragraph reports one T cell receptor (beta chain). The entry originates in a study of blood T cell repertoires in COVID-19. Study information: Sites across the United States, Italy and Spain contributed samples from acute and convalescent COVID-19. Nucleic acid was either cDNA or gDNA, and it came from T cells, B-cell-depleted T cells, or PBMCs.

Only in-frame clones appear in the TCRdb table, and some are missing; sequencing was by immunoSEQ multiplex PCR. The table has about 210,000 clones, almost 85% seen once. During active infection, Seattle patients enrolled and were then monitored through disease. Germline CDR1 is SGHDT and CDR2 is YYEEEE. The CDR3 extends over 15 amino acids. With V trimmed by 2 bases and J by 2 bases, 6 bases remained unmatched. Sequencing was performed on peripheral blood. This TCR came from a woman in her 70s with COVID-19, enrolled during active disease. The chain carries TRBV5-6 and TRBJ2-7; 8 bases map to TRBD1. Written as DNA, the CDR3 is TGTGCCAGCAGCTTCCTAGGGACAGGCGCCTACGAGCAGTACTTC. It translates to CASSFLGTGAYEQYF.